A selection of T cell receptor beta chains follows, all from one sample in a study of immune evolution from preneoplasia to lung adenocarcinoma. This table comes from immunoSEQ multiplex PCR, and its TCRdb copy is limited to in-frame clones, with some not included. The repertoire holds under 9,000 clones, with around 79% as singletons. The sequencing input was FFPE minimally invasive lung adenocarcinoma tissue. These TCRs come from a person between 65 and 79 years old with lung adenocarcinoma. CDR3s include the opening cysteine and the closing phenylalanine or tryptophan. D genes are given only for firm matches. Clone size is given for some rows only: seen once, a few or many times, or a class if the clone is expanded.

TRBJ1-5 NA TRBV19 NA TGTGCCAGTAGTATAGATCTGGCAGAAAATCAGCCCCAGCATTTT CASSIDLAENQPQHF
TRBJ1-4 TRBD1 TRBV6-1 NA TGTGCCAGCGGGGGACAGCAACCAAATGAAAAACTGTTTTTT CASGGQQPNEKLFF
TRBJ1-4 TRBD1 TRBV9 few TGTGCCAGCAGCGTGGGGACAGGGGGCGGTGAAAAACTGTTTTTT CASSVGTGGGEKLFF
TRBJ1-4 NA TRBV30 NA TGTGCCTGGACCCTTGGGAGGGGCCTGTTTTTT CAWTLGRGLFF
TRBJ2-7 NA TRBV7-9 NA TGTGCCAGCAGCTTAAGGTTCTACGAGCAGTACTTC CASSLRFYEQYF
TRBJ1-3 NA TRBV19 once TGTGCCAGTAGTTTGACCGGGACGTCCGCCAGCACCATATATTTT CASSLTGTSASTIYF
TRBJ2-3 NA TRBV27 NA TGTGCCAGCAGTTTAAGGGGACTGACTGCAACAGATACGCAGTATTTT CASSLRGLTATDTQYF
TRBJ2-2 TRBD2 TRBV30 once TGTGCCTGGGGACTAGCGGGAGCTGGCACCGGGGAGCTGTTTTTT CAWGLAGAGTGELFF
TRBJ2-1 TRBD2 TRBV19 NA TGTGCCAGTAGTATCCAATTAGCGGGAGGGCCGGGGAATGAGCAGTTCTTC CASSIQLAGGPGNEQFF
TRBJ2-7 TRBD2 TRBV7-9 NA TGTGCCAGCAGCTTAAGTCTAGCGGGGCCCTACGAGCAGTACTTC CASSLSLAGPYEQYF
TRBJ2-7 TRBD1 TRBV6-5 NA TGTGCCAGCCGACAGGGCAGGGGGCTCAACGAGCAGTACTTC CASRQGRGLNEQYF
TRBJ1-5 NA TRBV14 NA TGTGCCAGCAGCCAAGGGCCGGGGCAGCCCCAGCATTTT CASSQGPGQPQHF
TRBJ2-7 TRBD1 TRBV28 NA TGTGCCAGCAGCACCGCGGACAGGGACTCCCACGAGCAGTACTTC CASSTADRDSHEQYF
TRBJ2-7 NA TRBV13 NA TGTGCCAGCAGCTATGGCGACGGGTACGAGCAGTACTTC CASSYGDGYEQYF
TRBJ2-7 TRBD2 TRBV29-1 once TGCAGCGTTGAAGTGGCCTCTAGCGGGGGCCGCTACGAGCAGTACTTC CSVEVASSGGRYEQYF
TRBJ2-7 TRBD2 TRBV19 NA TGTGCCAGTAGTGGCGCAGGAGCTAGCGGCCTAGAGCAGTACTTC CASSGAGASGLEQYF
TRBJ2-1 NA TRBV9 NA TGTGCCAGCAGTCGTCCGGGCCGGGAGCAGTTCTTC CASSRPGREQFF
TRBJ2-2 NA TRBV28 NA TGTGCCAGCAGTCCCCCTTTTAACACCGGGGAGCTGTTTTTT CASSPPFNTGELFF
TRBJ2-3 NA TRBV6-1 NA TGTGCCAGCAGTGAAGCTAATTCGGATACAGATACGCAGTATTTT CASSEANSDTDTQYF
TRBJ2-3 NA TRBV20-1 few TGCAGTGCTTCCATAGATACGCAGTATTTT CSASIDTQYF
TRBJ1-1 NA TRBV7-3 few TGTGCCAGCAGCCCGACAGGAGGCACTGAAGCTTTCTTT CASSPTGGTEAFF
TRBJ1-2 NA TRBV4-1 NA TGCGCCAGCAGCCAAGATGCTAGCCTGAGTACGTTCTATGGCTACACCTTC CASSQDASLSTFYGYTF
TRBJ2-5 TRBD2 TRBV7-2 NA TGTGCCAGCAGCTTAGTGTCACTAGCGGGAGGAGGAGAGACCCAGTACTTC CASSLVSLAGGGETQYF
TRBJ2-5 TRBD2 TRBV4-3 NA TGCGCCAGCAGCCAAGACGGGGGGGCGCGGATGAAGACCCAGTACTTC CASSQDGGARMKTQYF
TRBJ2-3 TRBD2 TRBV29-1 few TGCAGCGGGAGGGAGGGCCCAGATACGCAGTATTTT CSGREGPDTQYF
TRBJ2-7 NA TRBV5-6 NA TGTGCCAGCAGCTTGGGGCCCGTTGGCACGGAGGAGCAGTACTTC CASSLGPVGTEEQYF
TRBJ2-1 TRBD2 TRBV6-1 NA TGTGCCAGCAGTGTAGAGACTAGCGGTTACAATGAGCAGTTCTTC CASSVETSGYNEQFF
TRBJ1-5 TRBD1 TRBV5-1 NA TGCGCCAGCAGCTCTAACACAGGGGGAAATCAGCCCCAGCATTTT CASSSNTGGNQPQHF
TRBJ2-1 TRBD2 TRBV7-2 once TGTGCCAGCAGCTTAGTGGGGACTAGTTCTTTCGATGAGCAGTTCTTC CASSLVGTSSFDEQFF
TRBJ2-2 TRBD1 TRBV6-4 once TGTGCCAGCAGTCGATCCGGGACAGGGGCGAACACCGGGGAGCTGTTTTTT CASSRSGTGANTGELFF
TRBJ2-1 NA TRBV4-3 once TGCGCCAGCAGCCAAGAGGCCGGGAGACTAAATGAGCAGTTCTTC CASSQEAGRLNEQFF
TRBJ1-6 NA TRBV5-6 once TGTGCCAGCAGCTACGGAACCCAGAATTCACCCCTCCACTTT CASSYGTQNSPLHF
TRBJ1-1 NA TRBV11-2 NA TGTGCCAGCAGCTTAGTAGGGGTGCGGGTTGAGATAACTGAAGCTTTCTTT CASSLVGVRVEITEAFF
TRBJ1-4 TRBD1 TRBV7-8 NA TGTGCCAGCAGCTTAGCACAGGGGGGATCTAATGAAAAACTGTTTTTT CASSLAQGGSNEKLFF